This TCR beta chain appears in the sequencing data of a study of T cell responses to AZD1222 COVID-19 vaccine. Some clones are missing from TCRdb's copy, which holds only in-frame ones; the method was immunoSEQ multiplex PCR. The sample consists of about 100,000 clones, around 90% of them appearing once. V shed 5 bases, J shed 7 bases, and the junction held 10 bases outside the gene matches. Germline V gene data show CDR1 as MDHEN and CDR2 as SYDVKM. The CDR3 totals 15 residues. The sample consisted of peripheral blood, taken on day 0 of AZD1222 vaccination. The origin of this receptor is an adult in good health. V gene TRBV28 combines with J gene TRBJ1-4; 7 bases align to TRBD1. CDR3 amino acids: CASSTRQGPIEKLFF. The CDR3 region has the DNA TGTGCCAGCAGTACTCGACAGGGTCCGATTGAAAAACTGTTTTTT.